The clone carrying this T cell receptor (beta chain) has more than one count but fewer than ten. This table comes from immunoSEQ multiplex PCR, and its TCRdb copy is limited to in-frame clones, with some not included. Among about 60,000 clones listed, roughly 86% were seen once. These data belong to a study of OX40 agonist ivuxolimab in advanced cancers. Background on the study: From roughly 20 to 85 years was the age range, with a mean of 60 years, and about 83% were male.

Germline V gene lookup returns CDR1 MGHRA and CDR2 YSYEKL. V was trimmed by 4 bases and J by 11 bases, leaving 12 bases between them. This CDR3 comprises 12 residues. The J gene is TRBJ2-1, the V gene TRBV4-1, with D tentatively TRBD1 or TRBD2 (5 bases each). Source: CD4+ or CD8+ T cells sorted from blood, taken in a trial of the OX40 agonist ivuxolimab. This TCR came from an adult with an advanced solid tumor such as melanoma, head and neck, liver or kidney cancer. Here the CDR3 reads CASSRPGPQQFF. The CDR3 DNA reads TGCGCCAGCAGCCGACCGGGACCCCAGCAGTTCTTC.